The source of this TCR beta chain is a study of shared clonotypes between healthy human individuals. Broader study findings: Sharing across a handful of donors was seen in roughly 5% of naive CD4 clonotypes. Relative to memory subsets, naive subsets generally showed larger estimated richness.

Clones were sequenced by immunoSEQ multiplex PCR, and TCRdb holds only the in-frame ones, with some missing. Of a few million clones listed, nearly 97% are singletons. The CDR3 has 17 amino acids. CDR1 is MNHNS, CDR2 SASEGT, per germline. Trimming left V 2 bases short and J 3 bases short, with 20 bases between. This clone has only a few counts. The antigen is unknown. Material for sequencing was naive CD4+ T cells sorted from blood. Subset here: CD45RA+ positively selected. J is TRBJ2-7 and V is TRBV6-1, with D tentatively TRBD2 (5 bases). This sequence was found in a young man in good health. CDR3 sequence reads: CASSEWTFPTPSYEQYF. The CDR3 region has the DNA TGTGCCAGCAGTGAATGGACTTTCCCAACTCCTAGCTACGAGCAGTACTTC.